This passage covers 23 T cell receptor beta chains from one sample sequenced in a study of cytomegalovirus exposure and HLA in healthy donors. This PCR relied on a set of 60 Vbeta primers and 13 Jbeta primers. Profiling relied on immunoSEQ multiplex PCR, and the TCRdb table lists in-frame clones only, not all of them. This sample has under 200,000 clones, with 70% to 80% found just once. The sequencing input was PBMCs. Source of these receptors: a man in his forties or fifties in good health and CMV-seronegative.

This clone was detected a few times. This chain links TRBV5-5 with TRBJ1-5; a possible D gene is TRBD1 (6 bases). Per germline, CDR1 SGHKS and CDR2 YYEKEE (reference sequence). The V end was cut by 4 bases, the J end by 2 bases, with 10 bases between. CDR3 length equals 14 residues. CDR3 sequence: CASSLRQGNQPQHF. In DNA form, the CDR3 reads TGTGCCAGCAGCCTAAGACAGGGCAATCAGCCCCAGCATTTT.

DNA of the CDR3: TGTGCCAGCAGCTTACGTGGGACAGGGCAGGCAGAGACCCAGTACTTC. Amino acids: CASSLRGTGQAETQYF. The chain is built from TRBV7-9 and TRBJ2-5; the match to TRBD1 covers 9 bases. V shed 2 bases, J shed 4 bases, and the junction held 8 bases outside the gene matches. Germline V gene sequence: CDR1 SEHNR, CDR2 FQNEAQ (reference sequence). This CDR3 region has 16 residues.

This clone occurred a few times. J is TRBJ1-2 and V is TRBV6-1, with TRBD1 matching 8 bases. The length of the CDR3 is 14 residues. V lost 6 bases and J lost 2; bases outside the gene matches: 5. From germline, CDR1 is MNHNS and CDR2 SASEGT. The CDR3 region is CASSYGQGNYGYTF. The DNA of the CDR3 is TGTGCCAGCAGCTACGGACAGGGCAACTATGGCTACACCTTC.

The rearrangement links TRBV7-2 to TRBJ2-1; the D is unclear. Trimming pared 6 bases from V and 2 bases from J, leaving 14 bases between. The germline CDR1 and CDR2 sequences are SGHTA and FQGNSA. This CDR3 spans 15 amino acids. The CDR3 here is CASSFGRVPYNEQFF. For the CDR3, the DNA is TGTGCCAGCAGTTTCGGCCGGGTACCCTACAATGAGCAGTTCTTC.

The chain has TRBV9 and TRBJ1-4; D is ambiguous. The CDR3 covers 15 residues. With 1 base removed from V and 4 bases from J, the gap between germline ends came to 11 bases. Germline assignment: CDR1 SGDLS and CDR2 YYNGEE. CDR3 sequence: CASSVKAGYNEKLFF. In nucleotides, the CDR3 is TGTGCCAGCAGCGTAAAGGCAGGTTATAATGAAAAACTGTTTTTT.

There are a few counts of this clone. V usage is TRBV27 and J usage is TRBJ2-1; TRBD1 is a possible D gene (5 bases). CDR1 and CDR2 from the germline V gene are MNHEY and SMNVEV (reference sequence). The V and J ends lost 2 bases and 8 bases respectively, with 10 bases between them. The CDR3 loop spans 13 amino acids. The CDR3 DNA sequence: TGTGCCAGCAGTTTAACTGACAGCTATGAGCAGTTCTTC. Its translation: CASSLTDSYEQFF.

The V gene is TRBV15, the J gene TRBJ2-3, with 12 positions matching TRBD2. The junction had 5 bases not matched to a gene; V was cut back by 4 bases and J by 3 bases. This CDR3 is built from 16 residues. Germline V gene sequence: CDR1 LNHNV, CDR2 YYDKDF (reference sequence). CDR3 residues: CATSNRLAGATDTQYF. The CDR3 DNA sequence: TGTGCCACCAGCAACCGACTAGCGGGAGCTACAGATACGCAGTATTTT.

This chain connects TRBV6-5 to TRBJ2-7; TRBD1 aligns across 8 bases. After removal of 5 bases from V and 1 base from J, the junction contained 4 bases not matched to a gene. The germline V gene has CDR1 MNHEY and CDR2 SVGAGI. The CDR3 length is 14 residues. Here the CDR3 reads CASSDGQGSYEQYF. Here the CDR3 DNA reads TGTGCCAGCAGTGACGGACAGGGTTCCTACGAGCAGTACTTC.

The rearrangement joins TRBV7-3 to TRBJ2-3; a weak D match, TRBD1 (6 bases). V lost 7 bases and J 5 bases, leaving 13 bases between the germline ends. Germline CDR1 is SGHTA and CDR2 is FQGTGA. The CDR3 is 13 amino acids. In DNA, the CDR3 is TGTGCCAGCACCCAGGGGAAGGAAGATACGCAGTATTTT. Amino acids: CASTQGKEDTQYF.

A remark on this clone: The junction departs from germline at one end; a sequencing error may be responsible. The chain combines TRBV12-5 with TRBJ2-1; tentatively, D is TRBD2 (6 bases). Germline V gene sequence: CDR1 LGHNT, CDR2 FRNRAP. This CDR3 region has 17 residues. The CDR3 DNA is TGTACTAGTGGTTCGGGGCGGAGGGCCCTCTCCTACAATGAGCAGTTCTTC. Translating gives CTSGSGRRALSYNEQFF.

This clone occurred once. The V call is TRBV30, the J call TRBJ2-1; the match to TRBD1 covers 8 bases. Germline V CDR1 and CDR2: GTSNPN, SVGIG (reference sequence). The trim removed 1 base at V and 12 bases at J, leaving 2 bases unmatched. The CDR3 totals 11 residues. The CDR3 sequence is CAWSGGQGQFF. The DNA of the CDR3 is TGTGCCTGGAGTGGAGGACAGGGGCAGTTCTTC.

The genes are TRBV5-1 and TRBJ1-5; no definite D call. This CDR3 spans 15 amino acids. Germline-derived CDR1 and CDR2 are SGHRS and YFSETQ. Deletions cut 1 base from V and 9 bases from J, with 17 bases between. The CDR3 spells CASSLRGGLEGPQHF. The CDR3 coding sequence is TGCGCCAGCAGCTTGAGAGGTGGGCTCGAGGGGCCCCAGCATTTT.

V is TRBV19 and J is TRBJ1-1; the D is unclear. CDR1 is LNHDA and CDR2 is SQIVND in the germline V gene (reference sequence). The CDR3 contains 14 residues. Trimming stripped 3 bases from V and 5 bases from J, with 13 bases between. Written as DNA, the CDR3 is TGTGCCAGTAGTATCATGGCACGGGGAACTGAAGCTTTCTTT. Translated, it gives CASSIMARGTEAFF. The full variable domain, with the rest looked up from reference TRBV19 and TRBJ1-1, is DGGITQSPKYLFRKEGQNVTLSCEQNLNHDAMYWYRQDPGQGLRLIYYSQIVNDFQKGDIAEGYSVSREKKESFPLTVTSAQKNPTAFYLCASSIMARGTEAFFGQGTRLTVV.

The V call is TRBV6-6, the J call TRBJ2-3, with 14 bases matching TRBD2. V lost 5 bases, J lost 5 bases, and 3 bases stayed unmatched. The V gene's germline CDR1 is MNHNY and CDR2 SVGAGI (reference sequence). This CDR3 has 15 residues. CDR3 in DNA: TGTGCCAGCAGTACGGGACTAGCGGGAGTAGATACGCAGTATTTT. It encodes CASSTGLAGVDTQYF.

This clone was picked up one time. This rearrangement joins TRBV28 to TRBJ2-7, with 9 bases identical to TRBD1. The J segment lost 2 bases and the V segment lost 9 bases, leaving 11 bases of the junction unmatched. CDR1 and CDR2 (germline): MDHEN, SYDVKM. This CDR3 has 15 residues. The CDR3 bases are TGTGCCAGTCACGACCCGGGACAGGGTACCTACGAGCAGTACTTC. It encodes CASHDPGQGTYEQYF.

The CDR3 here is CASSKLAGGDADTQYF. Written as DNA, the CDR3 is TGTGCCAGCAGTAAACTAGCGGGAGGGGACGCAGATACGCAGTATTTT. The chain employs TRBV9 and TRBJ2-3, with 13 bases that match TRBD2. The V gene end was trimmed by 5 bases and the J gene end by 4 bases; junction bases not matched to a gene: 7. This CDR3 is built from 16 residues. Germline-derived CDR1 and CDR2 are SGDLS and YYNGEE.

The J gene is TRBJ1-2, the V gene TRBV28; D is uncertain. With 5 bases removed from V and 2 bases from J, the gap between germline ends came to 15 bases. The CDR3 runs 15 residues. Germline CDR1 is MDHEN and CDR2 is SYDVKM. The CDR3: CASSTTAPLNYGYTF. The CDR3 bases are TGTGCCAGCAGTACCACAGCACCATTAAACTATGGCTACACCTTC.

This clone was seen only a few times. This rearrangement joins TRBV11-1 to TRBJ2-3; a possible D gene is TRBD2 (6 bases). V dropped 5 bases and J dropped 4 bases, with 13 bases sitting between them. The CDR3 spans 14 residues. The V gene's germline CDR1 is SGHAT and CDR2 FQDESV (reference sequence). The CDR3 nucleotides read TGTGCCAGCAGCCGGGCGGGGTGGGCAGATACGCAGTATTTT. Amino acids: CASSRAGWADTQYF.

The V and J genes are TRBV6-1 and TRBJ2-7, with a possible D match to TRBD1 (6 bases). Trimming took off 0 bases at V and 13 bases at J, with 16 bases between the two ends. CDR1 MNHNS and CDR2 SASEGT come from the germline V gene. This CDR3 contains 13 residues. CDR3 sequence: CASSEADSLCSYV. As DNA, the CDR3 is TGTGCCAGCAGTGAAGCGGACAGCCTGTGTAGTTACGTC.

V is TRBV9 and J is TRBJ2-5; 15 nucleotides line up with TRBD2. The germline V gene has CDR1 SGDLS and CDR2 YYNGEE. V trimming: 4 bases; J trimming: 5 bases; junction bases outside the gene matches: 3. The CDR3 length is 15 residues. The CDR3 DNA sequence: TGTGCCAGCAGCATCGGACTAGCGGGAGGGGAGACCCAGTACTTC. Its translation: CASSIGLAGGETQYF.

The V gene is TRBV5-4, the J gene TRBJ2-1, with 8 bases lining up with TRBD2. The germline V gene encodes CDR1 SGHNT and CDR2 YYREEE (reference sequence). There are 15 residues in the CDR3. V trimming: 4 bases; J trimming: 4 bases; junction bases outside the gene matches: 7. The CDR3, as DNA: TGTGCCAGCAGCCGATCTAGCGGGCATTACAATGAGCAGTTCTTC. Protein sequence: CASSRSSGHYNEQFF.

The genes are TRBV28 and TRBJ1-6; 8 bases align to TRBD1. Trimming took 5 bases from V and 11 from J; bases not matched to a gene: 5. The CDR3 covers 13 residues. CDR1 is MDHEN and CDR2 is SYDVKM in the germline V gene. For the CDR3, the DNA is TGTGCCAGCAGTCGGACAGGGAGGACACCCCTCCACTTT. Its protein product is CASSRTGRTPLHF.

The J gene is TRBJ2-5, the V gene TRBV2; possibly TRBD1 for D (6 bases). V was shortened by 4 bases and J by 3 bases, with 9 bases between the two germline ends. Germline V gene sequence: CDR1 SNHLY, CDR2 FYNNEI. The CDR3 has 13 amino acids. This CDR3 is CASSVQGEETQYF. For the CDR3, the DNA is TGTGCCAGCAGTGTACAGGGAGAAGAGACCCAGTACTTC. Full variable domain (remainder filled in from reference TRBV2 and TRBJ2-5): EPEVTQTPSHQVTQMGQEVILRCVPISNHLYFYWYRQILGQKVEFLVSFYNNEISEKSEIFDDQFSVERPDGSNFTLKIRSTKLEDSAMYFCASSVQGEETQYFGPGTRLLVL.